The source of this TCR beta chain is a study of cytomegalovirus exposure and HLA in healthy donors. In the PCR, 60 Vbeta and 13 Jbeta primers were used. Produced via immunoSEQ multiplex PCR; TCRdb's table is partial and in-frame only. The sample carries just over 150,000 clones, roughly three quarters recorded once. Losses at the gene ends were 4 bases for V and 4 bases for J; bases not matched to a gene: 4. The CDR3 totals 13 residues. Germline CDR1 LNHDA, CDR2 SQIVND (reference sequence). The sample was PBMCs. The chain joins TRBV19 to TRBJ2-7; TRBD1 aligns across 7 bases. The sequence came from a man in his forties or fifties in good health and CMV-seropositive. CDR3: CASSRQGVYEQYF. CDR3 bases: TGTGCCAGTAGTAGACAGGGTGTTTACGAGCAGTACTTC.